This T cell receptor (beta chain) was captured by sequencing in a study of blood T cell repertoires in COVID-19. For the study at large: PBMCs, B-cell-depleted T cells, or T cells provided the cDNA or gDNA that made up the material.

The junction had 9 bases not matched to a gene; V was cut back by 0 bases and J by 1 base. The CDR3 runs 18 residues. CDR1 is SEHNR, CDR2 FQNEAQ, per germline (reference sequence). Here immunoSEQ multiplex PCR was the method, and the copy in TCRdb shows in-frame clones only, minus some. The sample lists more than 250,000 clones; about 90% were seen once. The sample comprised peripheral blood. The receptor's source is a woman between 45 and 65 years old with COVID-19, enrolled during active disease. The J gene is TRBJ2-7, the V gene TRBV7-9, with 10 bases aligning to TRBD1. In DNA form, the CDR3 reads TGTGCCAGCAGCTTAGCGCCGAACGGACAGGGGGTATCCTACGAGCAGTACTTC. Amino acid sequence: CASSLAPNGQGVSYEQYF.